These T cell receptor beta chains were read from a single sample in a study of cytomegalovirus exposure and HLA in healthy donors. The data were produced by immunoSEQ multiplex PCR, yet TCRdb's version contains in-frame clones alone and is incomplete. The repertoire holds over 150,000 clones, with roughly three quarters as singletons. The sample taken for sequencing was PBMCs. The source of these receptors is a male donor in good health and CMV-seropositive. The CDR3 runs from the conserved cysteine through the conserved F or W. D genes are given only for firm matches. Some rows have no size entry. The others give once, few or many, or a class for an expanded clone.

J: TRBJ1-1
D: NA
size: few
V: TRBV27
CDR3: CASSLSRGGTEAFF
DNA: TGTGCCAGCAGTTTATCGCGGGGGGGAACTGAAGCTTTCTTT

J: TRBJ2-3
D: NA
size: NA
V: TRBV19
CDR3: CASSLGVGTDTQYF
DNA: TGTGCCAGTAGCCTAGGGGTCGGCACAGATACGCAGTATTTT

J: TRBJ2-7
D: NA
size: NA
V: TRBV19
CDR3: CASSITTDFYYEQYF
DNA: TGTGCCAGTAGTATAACGACAGATTTTTACTACGAGCAGTACTTC

J: TRBJ2-3
D: TRBD1
size: once
V: TRBV15
CDR3: CATSRDTGTGRQYF
DNA: TGTGCCACCAGCAGAGATACAGGGACAGGGCGGCAGTATTTT

J: TRBJ1-2
D: NA
size: NA
V: TRBV2
CDR3: CASSEVRGDYGYTF
DNA: TGTGCCAGCAGTGAAGTCAGGGGAGACTATGGCTACACCTTC

J: TRBJ2-1
D: NA
size: NA
V: TRBV7-2
CDR3: CASSLVNFWSSYNEQFF
DNA: TGTGCCAGCAGCTTAGTAAACTTCTGGAGCTCCTACAATGAGCAGTTCTTC

J: TRBJ2-5
D: TRBD1
size: NA
V: TRBV15
CDR3: CATSTLQGVRETQYF
DNA: TGTGCCACCAGCACTCTCCAGGGGGTTAGAGAGACCCAGTACTTC

J: TRBJ2-1
D: NA
size: NA
V: TRBV4-1
CDR3: CASSQVGGLYNEQFF
DNA: TGCGCCAGCAGCCAAGTGGGGGGGCTCTACAATGAGCAGTTCTTC

J: TRBJ1-4
D: NA
size: few
V: TRBV4-1
CDR3: CASSLAVGEKLFF
DNA: TGCGCCAGCAGCCTAGCCGTGGGTGAAAAACTGTTTTTT

J: TRBJ1-2
D: NA
size: NA
V: TRBV13
CDR3: CASSLGRTTPIYGYTF
DNA: TGTGCCAGCAGCTTGGGGCGGACTACTCCAATATATGGCTACACCTTC

J: TRBJ2-2
D: TRBD2
size: NA
V: TRBV7-3
CDR3: CASSLTPGLAGKTGELFF
DNA: TGTGCCAGCAGCTTAACCCCCGGACTAGCGGGGAAAACCGGGGAGCTGTTTTTT

J: TRBJ2-7
D: TRBD1
size: NA
V: TRBV6-5
CDR3: CASRLTGTGNEQYF
DNA: TGTGCCAGCAGGTTAACCGGGACAGGAAACGAGCAGTACTTC

J: TRBJ2-7
D: TRBD2
size: NA
V: TRBV7-2
CDR3: CANSFGLASYEQYF
DNA: TGTGCCAACAGCTTCGGACTAGCCTCCTACGAGCAGTACTTC

J: TRBJ1-1
D: NA
size: NA
V: TRBV7-9
CDR3: CSSSLVTGSPEAFF
DNA: TGTTCCAGCAGCTTAGTTACAGGGAGCCCTGAAGCTTTCTTT

J: TRBJ2-7
D: TRBD1
size: NA
V: TRBV6-5
CDR3: CASSRPGQGSYEQYF
DNA: TGTGCCAGCAGTAGGCCGGGACAGGGATCCTACGAGCAGTACTTC

J: TRBJ1-1
D: NA
size: NA
V: TRBV5-4
CDR3: CASSFDDTNTEAFF
DNA: TGTGCCAGCAGCTTTGATGACACGAACACTGAAGCTTTCTTT

J: TRBJ2-2
D: NA
size: NA
V: TRBV7-9
CDR3: CASATGYGELFF
DNA: TGTGCCAGCGCCACAGGGTACGGGGAGCTGTTTTTT

J: TRBJ1-6
D: NA
size: once
V: TRBV25-1
CDR3: CASSDSHNSPLHF
DNA: TGTGCCAGCAGCGACAGTCATAATTCACCCCTCCACTTT

J: TRBJ1-2
D: TRBD1
size: NA
V: TRBV2
CDR3: CAWGGQGYGYTF
DNA: TGTGCCTGGGGGGGACAGGGTTATGGCTACACCTTC

J: TRBJ2-5
D: TRBD1
size: NA
V: TRBV9
CDR3: CASSPSLQGALGTQYF
DNA: TGTGCCAGCAGCCCCTCACTACAGGGGGCGCTTGGGACCCAGTACTTC

J: TRBJ2-2
D: TRBD2
size: NA
V: TRBV5-4
CDR3: CASSFGGSGGGTGELFF
DNA: TGTGCCAGCAGCTTTGGGGGGAGCGGGGGAGGCACCGGGGAGCTGTTTTTT

J: TRBJ1-2
D: NA
size: NA
V: TRBV27
CDR3: CASSSGKGGYTF
DNA: TGTGCCAGCAGCTCCGGGAAGGGAGGCTACACCTTC

J: TRBJ2-3
D: NA
size: NA
V: TRBV25-1
CDR3: CASRDNTDTQYF
DNA: TGTGCCAGCAGGGACAACACAGATACGCAGTATTTT

J: TRBJ1-1
D: NA
size: NA
V: TRBV7-9
CDR3: CASSSRRGEAFF
DNA: TGTGCCAGCAGCTCAAGACGGGGTGAAGCTTTCTTT

J: TRBJ2-5
D: TRBD2
size: NA
V: TRBV4-1
CDR3: CASSARGGETQYF
DNA: TGCGCCAGCAGCGCCCGGGGGGGGGAGACCCAGTACTTC

J: TRBJ1-4
D: TRBD1
size: NA
V: TRBV9
CDR3: CASSAGDREKLFF
DNA: TGTGCCAGCAGCGCCGGGGACAGGGAAAAACTGTTTTTT

J: TRBJ2-2
D: TRBD2
size: many
V: TRBV7-2
CDR3: CASNLGGANTGELFF
DNA: TGTGCCAGCAACCTCGGGGGGGCGAACACCGGGGAGCTGTTTTTT